Following are 24 T cell receptor beta chains from one sample sequenced in a study of shared clonotypes between healthy human individuals. Generated by immunoSEQ multiplex PCR, the TCRdb table keeps only in-frame clones and is missing some. The profile shows about 590,000 clones, over 95% of them singletons. The naive CD8 subset, CD45RO-negative cells positively selected for CCR7, excluded terminally differentiated effector memory CD45RA+ cells. Sequencing was done on a sample of naive CD8+ T cells sorted from blood. These TCRs come from a woman in her twenties or thirties in good health.

J is TRBJ2-2 and V is TRBV15; D may be TRBD1 or TRBD2 (5 bases each). This CDR3 region has 16 residues. V was clipped by 3 bases and J by 2 bases, with 13 bases between them. CDR1 is LNHNV and CDR2 is YYDKDF in the germline V gene (reference sequence). The CDR3 DNA follows: TGTGCCACCAGCAGCGCCGGGACCATCAACACCGGGGAGCTGTTTTTT. As protein: CATSSAGTINTGELFF.

The chain recombines TRBV7-9 with TRBJ2-1; D uncertain. Trimming removed 0 bases from V and 2 bases from J, with 14 bases in between. The CDR3 spans 17 residues. Germline V lookup: CDR1 SEHNR, CDR2 FQNEAQ (reference sequence). The CDR3 here is CASSLAMGNSPYNEQFF. DNA of the CDR3: TGTGCCAGCAGCTTAGCGATGGGAAATTCGCCCTACAATGAGCAGTTCTTC.

The rearrangement links TRBV10-2 to TRBJ1-5, with TRBD1 as a possible D gene (5 bases). V lost 3 bases to trimming and J lost 1 base, with 10 bases between them. CDR1 WSHSY and CDR2 SAAADI come from the germline V gene. This CDR3 spans 15 amino acids. CDR3 sequence: CASSDSGGSNQPQHF. The CDR3 nucleotides read TGCGCCAGCAGTGATTCTGGGGGGAGCAATCAGCCCCAGCATTTT.

The genes are TRBV19 and TRBJ1-4; tentatively, D is TRBD1 (5 bases). The CDR3 runs 15 residues. The germline V and J ends were trimmed by 3 bases and 5 bases, with 13 bases remaining between them. Germline CDR1 reads LNHDA; CDR2 reads SQIVND (reference sequence). The CDR3: CASSIFRGENEKLFF. The CDR3 DNA reads as TGTGCCAGTAGTATCTTTCGGGGCGAAAATGAAAAACTGTTTTTT.

CDR3 residues: CASSPFSLANQPQHF. The CDR3 DNA follows: TGTGCCAGCTCACCATTTTCCTTGGCGAATCAGCCCCAGCATTTT. The chain carries TRBV18 and TRBJ1-5; D not certain. The CDR3 has 15 amino acids. V was trimmed by 2 bases and J by 4 bases, leaving 12 bases between them. CDR1 KGHSH and CDR2 LQKENI come from the germline V gene.

The rearrangement links TRBV5-6 to TRBJ2-4, with 7 positions matching TRBD2. This CDR3 is built from 16 residues. The trim removed 5 bases at V and 0 bases at J, leaving 8 bases unmatched. Germline loops: CDR1 SGHDT, CDR2 YYEEEE. CDR3 amino acids: CASRPWGGAAKNIQYF. The CDR3 nucleotides are TGTGCCAGCAGACCGTGGGGGGGTGCAGCCAAAAACATTCAGTACTTC. The full variable domain, its missing parts supplied by reference TRBV5-6 and TRBJ2-4, is DAGVTQSPTHLIKTRGQQVTLRCSPKSGHDTVSWYQQALGQGPQFIFQYYEEEERQRGNFPDRFSGHQFPNYSSELNVNALLLGDSALYLCASRPWGGAAKNIQYFGAGTRLSVL.

This clone was observed a single time. This rearrangement joins TRBV11-3 to TRBJ2-1; TRBD2 matches 7 bases. CDR1 is SGHNT, CDR2 YENEEA, per germline. J gave up 4 bases and V 3 bases, and 6 bases lay outside the gene matches. CDR3 length equals 15 residues. CDR3 residues: CASSFDLADYNEQFF. CDR3 coding DNA: TGTGCCAGCAGCTTTGATCTAGCGGATTACAATGAGCAGTTCTTC.

DNA of the CDR3: TGTGCCAGCAGCTTACCCGGCGGGATGAACACTGAAGCTTTCTTT. This sequence encodes CASSLPGGMNTEAFF. J is TRBJ1-1 and V is TRBV7-6; D ambiguous. Trimming left V 2 bases short and J 0 bases short, with 10 bases between. The CDR3 is made up of 15 amino acids. Germline CDR1 reads SGHVS; CDR2 reads FNYEAQ.

The chain combines TRBV6-5 with TRBJ1-1; tentative D call: TRBD1 (6 bases). Germline CDR1 reads MNHEY; CDR2 reads SVGAGI. The CDR3 has 13 amino acids. The V and J ends lost 5 bases and 4 bases respectively, with 11 bases between them. Written as DNA, the CDR3 is TGTGCCAGCAGTCTACAGGGTACCACTGAAGCTTTCTTT. This sequence encodes CASSLQGTTEAFF.

The CDR3 region is CASRTGTLDNEQFF. In nucleotides, the CDR3 is TGTGCCAGCCGAACCGGGACCCTTGACAATGAGCAGTTCTTC. V usage is TRBV5-4 and J usage is TRBJ2-1; D is possibly TRBD1 or TRBD2 (5 bases each). The V gene lost 7 bases and the J gene lost 5 bases, with 16 bases spanning the gap. The germline V gene has CDR1 SGHNT and CDR2 YYREEE (reference sequence). The CDR3 extends over 14 amino acids.

The rearrangement links TRBV5-8 to TRBJ1-2; D uncertain. CDR3 length: 15 residues. The V and J ends lost 0 bases and 1 base respectively, with 10 bases between them. The germline V gene encodes CDR1 SGHTS and CDR2 YDEGEE. As DNA, the CDR3 is TGTGCCAGCAGCTTGGGAGGCCTAATTAACTATGGCTACACCTTC. Translated, it gives CASSLGGLINYGYTF.

This chain uses TRBV10-2 with TRBJ2-3; D is possibly TRBD1 (6 bases). Germline V lookup: CDR1 WSHSY, CDR2 SAAADI. V lost 3 bases, J lost 0 bases, and 19 bases lay in between. There are 18 residues in the CDR3. The CDR3 reads CASSDYTYRESSTDTQYF. CDR3 bases: TGCGCCAGCAGTGACTATACTTACAGGGAGAGTAGCACAGATACGCAGTATTTT.

As to this clone: This sample also contains other DNA sequences that code for the same CDR3. V and J are TRBV27 and TRBJ2-7; 7 bases are shared with TRBD1. Germline V gene lookup returns CDR1 MNHEY and CDR2 SMNVEV (reference sequence). Germline trimming cut 7 bases from V and 2 bases from J; bases unmatched to any gene: 5. The CDR3 is made up of 13 amino acids. In nucleotides, the CDR3 is TGTGCCAGCAAGCCGGGGACAGCCTACGAGCAGTACTTC. Translated, it gives CASKPGTAYEQYF.

The chain couples TRBV27 to TRBJ2-1; D perhaps matches TRBD2 (5 bases). The CDR3 has 14 amino acids. CDR1 is MNHEY, CDR2 SMNVEV, per germline (reference sequence). V lost 6 bases and J lost 7, with 16 bases in between. The CDR3 loop reads CASRPIVDSNEQFF. Written as DNA, the CDR3 is TGTGCCAGCAGACCAATCGTGGACTCGAATGAGCAGTTCTTC.

V and J are TRBV5-6 and TRBJ2-7; weak D call: TRBD1 (6 bases). CDR1 is SGHDT, CDR2 YYEEEE, per germline. V was trimmed by 3 bases and J by 0 bases, leaving 7 bases between them. This CDR3 spans 13 amino acids. The CDR3 loop is CASSSDSSYEQYF. CDR3 nucleotides: TGTGCCAGCAGCTCGGACAGCTCCTACGAGCAGTACTTC.

This clone was picked up one time. The chain links TRBV9 to TRBJ2-3; 12 nucleotides line up with TRBD2. CDR1 SGDLS and CDR2 YYNGEE come from the germline V gene. V lost 7 bases, J lost 3 bases, and 3 bases stayed unmatched. The CDR3 is 14 amino acids. The CDR3 DNA reads as TGTGCCAGCCGAGGACTAGCGGGAACAGATACGCAGTATTTT. It specifies CASRGLAGTDTQYF.

CDR3 in DNA: TGTGCCAGCAGTTTCGGAGCGGGGAGCTCTTACAATGAGCAGTTCTTC. This codes for CASSFGAGSSYNEQFF. This rearrangement joins TRBV27 to TRBJ2-1, with 7 bases aligning to TRBD2. The V segment lost 3 bases and the J segment 4 bases; nucleotides outside the gene matches: 9. There are 16 residues in the CDR3. CDR1 MNHEY and CDR2 SMNVEV come from the germline V gene (reference sequence).

The chain recombines TRBV6-5 with TRBJ1-2; D might be TRBD1 (6 bases). This CDR3 is 14 amino acids long. The germline CDR1 and CDR2 sequences are MNHEY and SVGAGI. Trimming stripped 5 bases from V and 7 bases from J, with 17 bases between. CDR3 protein: CASSHPGEGIGYTF. The CDR3 DNA is TGTGCCAGCAGTCACCCAGGGGAAGGGATTGGCTACACCTTC.

The chain couples TRBV28 to TRBJ1-1, with D hard to call. The germline CDR1 and CDR2 sequences are MDHEN and SYDVKM. CDR3 length: 11 residues. Trimming cost V 6 bases and J 1 base, with 3 bases left between them. The CDR3 bases are TGTGCCAGCAGCAAGAACACTGAAGCTTTCTTT. This sequence encodes CASSKNTEAFF.

Concerning this clone: This sample also contains other DNA sequences that code for the same CDR3. The chain employs TRBV5-1 and TRBJ1-4; the D is unclear. Looked up from germline, CDR1 is SGHRS and CDR2 is YFSETQ. The ends were cut back, 0 bases at V and 0 bases at J, with 6 bases in the middle. This CDR3 contains 15 residues. The CDR3 coding sequence is TGCGCCAGCAGCTTGGGTCAGGCAACTAATGAAAAACTGTTTTTT. This encodes CASSLGQATNEKLFF.

CDR3: CAISESGFKDSGNTIYF. The CDR3 DNA follows: TGTGCCATCAGTGAGTCGGGATTTAAGGACTCTGGAAACACCATATATTTT. V gene TRBV10-3 combines with J gene TRBJ1-3; no firm D call. Trimming left V 0 bases short and J 0 bases short, with 12 bases between. CDR1 ENHRY and CDR2 SYGVKD come from the germline V gene. This CDR3 is built from 17 residues.

V gene TRBV13 combines with J gene TRBJ2-7, with D perhaps TRBD1 or TRBD2 (5 bases each). V gave up 7 bases and J gave up 6 bases, with 19 bases separating them. CDR3 size: 14 residues. Germline V gene data show CDR1 as PRHDT and CDR2 as FYEKMQ (reference sequence). The CDR3 here is CASTNRDGFREQYF. CDR3 nucleotides: TGTGCCAGCACAAATAGGGACGGATTCCGCGAGCAGTACTTC.

The CDR3 DNA is TGTGCCAGCAGTTTCAGGGTATTACGGGCCGGGGAGCTGTTTTTT. Protein product: CASSFRVLRAGELFF. V is TRBV28 and J is TRBJ2-2; TRBD1 is a possible D gene (5 bases). The germline gives CDR1 MDHEN, CDR2 SYDVKM. The ends were cut back, 3 bases at V and 6 bases at J, with 14 bases in the middle. The CDR3 is made up of 15 amino acids.

The rearrangement joins TRBV5-6 to TRBJ1-1, with TRBD1 as a possible D gene (5 bases). Germline lookup yields CDR1 SGHDT and CDR2 YYEEEE. This CDR3 comprises 14 residues. With 3 bases removed from V and 1 base from J, the gap between germline ends came to 10 bases. CDR3 sequence: CASSWGRGNTEAFF. CDR3 nucleotide sequence: TGTGCCAGCAGCTGGGGACGGGGGAACACTGAAGCTTTCTTT. The entire variable domain, with the rest obtained from reference TRBV5-6 and TRBJ1-1, is as follows: DAGVTQSPTHLIKTRGQQVTLRCSPKSGHDTVSWYQQALGQGPQFIFQYYEEEERQRGNFPDRFSGHQFPNYSSELNVNALLLGDSALYLCASSWGRGNTEAFFGQGTRLTVV.